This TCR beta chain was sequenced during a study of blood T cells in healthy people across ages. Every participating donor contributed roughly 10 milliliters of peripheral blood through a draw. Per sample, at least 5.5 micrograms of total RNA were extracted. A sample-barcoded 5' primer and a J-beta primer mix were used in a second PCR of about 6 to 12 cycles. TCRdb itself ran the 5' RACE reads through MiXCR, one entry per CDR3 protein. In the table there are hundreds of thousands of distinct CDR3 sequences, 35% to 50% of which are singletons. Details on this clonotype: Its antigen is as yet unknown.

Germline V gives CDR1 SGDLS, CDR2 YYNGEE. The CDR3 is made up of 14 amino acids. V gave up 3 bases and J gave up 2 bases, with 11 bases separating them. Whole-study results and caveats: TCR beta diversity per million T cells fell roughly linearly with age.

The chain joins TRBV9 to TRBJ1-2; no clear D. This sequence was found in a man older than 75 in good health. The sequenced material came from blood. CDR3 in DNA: TGTGCCAGCAGCGCGGACGGAAAGAACTATGGCTACACCTTC. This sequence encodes CASSADGKNYGYTF.